This TCR beta chain emerged from a study of T cell repertoires in cytomegalovirus infection. At the level of the study: The public TCR beta signatures pointed to both CMV infection and matching HLA type.

On this clonotype itself: Its cognate antigen is unknown.

The CDR3 extends over 13 amino acids. CDR1 is SQVTM and CDR2 is ANQGSEA in the germline V gene. V lost 4 bases and J 1 base, leaving 11 bases between the germline ends. Study conclusions and caveats: Of the TCR beta families, the public ones yielded a cumulative frequency that identified carriers of CMV plus the relevant HLA.

TCRdb used MiXCR to reprocess the reads, holding one entry per CDR3 protein. The table records some 300,000 distinct CDR3 sequences, around 9.1% of them present only once. The chain combines TRBV29-1 with TRBJ2-7, with unresolved D. Input material: PBMCs. This receptor was obtained from a human donor in good health (CMV status not recorded). Some clones in this sample may be carry-over from other donors' samples. CDR3 protein: CSVGLGGSYEQYF. CDR3 in DNA: TGCAGCGTTGGCCTGGGCGGTTCCTACGAGCAGTACTTC.